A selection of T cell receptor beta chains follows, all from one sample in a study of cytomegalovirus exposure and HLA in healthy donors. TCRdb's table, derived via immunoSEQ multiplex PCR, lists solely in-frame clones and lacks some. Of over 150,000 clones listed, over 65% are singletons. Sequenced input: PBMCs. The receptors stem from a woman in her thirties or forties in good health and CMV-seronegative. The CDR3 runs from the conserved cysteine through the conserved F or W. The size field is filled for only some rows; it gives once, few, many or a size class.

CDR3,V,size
CASSARTGLYEQYF,TRBV9,.
CASSAPGGSSPLHF,TRBV25-1,.
CAWSRRATLTDTQYF,TRBV30,.
CASSLRAGLGNEQFF,TRBV27,.
CASGEAGGIGYTF,TRBV7-9,.
CAISGTGGPNYGYTF,TRBV10-3,.
CASSLRRNTEAFF,TRBV5-6,.
CASSLAGGYSYNEQFF,TRBV11-2,few
CASSEPGRNAFF,TRBV9,.
CASSQDWGRGALTYEQYF,TRBV4-1,.
CASSPPGLAGNEQFF,TRBV4-1,.
CASSTSGQGYEQFF,TRBV18,.
CASYREPAEAFF,TRBV5-6,few
CAWGSGTASSYNSPLHF,TRBV30,.
CASSLASPTDTQYF,TRBV7-9,.
CASTSPWSGYGYTF,TRBV2,.
CASSYPGNPSNF,TRBV6-6,.
CASGEDGQPNTEAFF,TRBV5-1,.
CASSQEVAVNNSPLHF,TRBV4-2,.
CASRKTGDTIYF,TRBV5-1,.
CASSPVGGDTEAFF,TRBV13,.
CASSRDGYTF,TRBV7-9,.
CASSQDPTANYGYTF,TRBV4-1,.
CASSVITGGNYNEQFF,TRBV11-2,.
CASIPTLPSSYEQYF,TRBV2,.
CASSEIHSREQYF,TRBV2,.
CASSRTGGENIQYF,TRBV19,.
CASSALDRETYEQYF,TRBV6-5,.
CASIPDRYTEAFF,TRBV19,.